The rows below give T cell receptor beta chains drawn from one sample of a study of cytomegalovirus exposure and HLA in healthy donors. Libraries were prepared by immunoSEQ multiplex PCR; TCRdb keeps only in-frame clonotypes and omits some of them. The table has about 170,000 clones, 73% seen once; the top ten hold 5.4%. Sequenced material: PBMCs. These receptors all stem from a woman in her late teens or twenties in good health and CMV-seropositive. The CDR3 runs from the conserved cysteine through the conserved F or W. A D gene is named only where the DNA matches it firmly. Rows may omit the clone size; those that give it use once, few, many or a size class.

v_call	j_call	d_call	clone_size	cdr3_nt	cdr3_aa
TRBV5-1	TRBJ1-4	.	.	TGCGCCAGCAGCGCCGGGGGATCAGCAACTAATGAAAAACTGTTTTTT	CASSAGGSATNEKLFF
TRBV27	TRBJ2-5	.	.	TGTGCCAGCAGTCGAGTAGTTCAAGAGACCCAGTACTTC	CASSRVVQETQYF
TRBV2	TRBJ2-2	.	.	TGTGCCAGTCTGGACTACACCGGGGAGCTGTTTTTT	CASLDYTGELFF
TRBV7-3	TRBJ2-3	.	once	TGTGCCAGCAGCTTTTTCGCCAGGGGTGCAGATACGCAGTATTTT	CASSFFARGADTQYF
TRBV27	TRBJ1-1	TRBD1	once	TGTGCCAGCAGTTCCGGGACAGGTGGTAACACTGAAGCTTTCTTT	CASSSGTGGNTEAFF
TRBV30	TRBJ2-5	.	.	TGTGCCTGGAACCCCCCAGGGGAACAAGAGACCCAGTACTTC	CAWNPPGEQETQYF
TRBV6-5	TRBJ2-6	.	.	TGTGCCAGCACCCGACAGTCTACTGGGGCCAACGTCCTGACTTTC	CASTRQSTGANVLTF
TRBV6-5	TRBJ1-1	.	few	TGTGCCAGCAGTTACCGCGGGGAACTCTACGAAGCTTTCTTT	CASSYRGELYEAFF
TRBV30	TRBJ1-1	TRBD1	.	TGTGCCTGGAGTGTTGGACAGGTGGAGAACACTGAAGCTTTCTTT	CAWSVGQVENTEAFF
TRBV5-6	TRBJ1-4	TRBD1	.	TGTGCCAGCAGTTGGGGACAGGCTGATGCAAAACTGTTTTTT	CASSWGQADAKLFF
TRBV5-4	TRBJ1-6	TRBD1	.	TGTGCCAGCAACTTCAGGACAGGGGGCGCCGAGCCCCTCCACTTT	CASNFRTGGAEPLHF
TRBV4-1	TRBJ2-4	.	few	TGCGCCAGCAGCCAAGTAGAACTAGCCAAAAACATTCAGTACTTC	CASSQVELAKNIQYF
TRBV5-4	TRBJ2-7	TRBD1	.	TGTGCCAGCAGCCGAAGAAAACTACAGGGGAGCTCCTACGAGCAGTACTTC	CASSRRKLQGSSYEQYF
TRBV18	TRBJ2-3	TRBD2	once	TGTGCCAGCTCGCGGGAGGACGGCGGCACGCAGTATTTT	CASSREDGGTQYF
TRBV7-8	TRBJ1-6	.	.	TGTGCCAGCAGCTTAGGGCGGCTCCCGGTTGTCAATTCACCCCTCCACTTT	CASSLGRLPVVNSPLHF
TRBV7-2	TRBJ2-4	.	.	TGTGCCAGCAGCTTGACGATCCTAGATGGGGCCAAAAACATTCAGTACTTC	CASSLTILDGAKNIQYF
TRBV27	TRBJ2-2	.	.	TGTGCCAGCAGTTTAGGGCAGGGAACCGGGGAGCTGTTTTTT	CASSLGQGTGELFF